A selection of T cell receptor beta chains follows, all from one sample in a study of cytomegalovirus exposure and HLA in healthy donors. Assay used: immunoSEQ multiplex PCR; TCRdb lists only in-frame clones, some missing. The data show 55,000 to 75,000 clones, with just under 95% seen just once and roughly 1.4% held by the top ten. What was sequenced was PBMCs. The receptors stem from a man between 18 and 29 years old in good health and CMV-seropositive. The CDR3 runs from the conserved cysteine through the conserved F or W. A D gene is named only where the DNA matches it firmly. Clone sizes are given selectively: once, few, many, or a class where the clone is expanded.

J gene: TRBJ1-1; clone size: once; V gene: TRBV11-2; D gene: .; CDR3 DNA: TGTGCCAGCAGCTTAGGCGGCGTGGAAGCTTTCTTT; CDR3 protein: CASSLGGVEAFF
J gene: TRBJ1-3; clone size: .; V gene: TRBV7-6; D gene: TRBD1; CDR3 DNA: TGTGCCAGCAGCCTGGGACAGACCAGCTCTGGAAACACCATATATTTT; CDR3 protein: CASSLGQTSSGNTIYF
J gene: TRBJ2-3; clone size: .; V gene: TRBV4-1; D gene: .; CDR3 DNA: TGCGCCAGCAGCCAAGAACCCGGAGGGCAGGCAGATACGCAGTATTTT; CDR3 protein: CASSQEPGGQADTQYF
J gene: TRBJ2-6; clone size: .; V gene: TRBV19; D gene: .; CDR3 DNA: TGTGCCAGTAGTATTGACAGGCGAAGCTCTGGGGCCAACGTCCTGACTTTC; CDR3 protein: CASSIDRRSSGANVLTF
J gene: TRBJ2-3; clone size: .; V gene: TRBV9; D gene: TRBD2; CDR3 DNA: TGTGCCAGCAGCCCAGGGAGGTGGGGGGGAGCAGATACGCAGTATTTT; CDR3 protein: CASSPGRWGGADTQYF
J gene: TRBJ1-2; clone size: once; V gene: TRBV6-5; D gene: .; CDR3 DNA: TGTGCCAGCAGTTACGACAGGAACTATGGCTACACCTTC; CDR3 protein: CASSYDRNYGYTF
J gene: TRBJ2-5; clone size: .; V gene: TRBV5-4; D gene: TRBD2; CDR3 DNA: TGTGCCAGCAGCGTGGGACTAGCGGGAGGAGAGACCCAGTACTTC; CDR3 protein: CASSVGLAGGETQYF
J gene: TRBJ2-1; clone size: .; V gene: TRBV10-3; D gene: .; CDR3 DNA: TGTGCCATCAAGTACTCCGAGGTCTACAATGAGCAGTTCTTC; CDR3 protein: CAIKYSEVYNEQFF
J gene: TRBJ2-7; clone size: .; V gene: TRBV4-2; D gene: TRBD2; CDR3 DNA: TGTGCCAGCAGCCAAGAACCCAGCGGGAGGTTAAACGAGCAGTACTTC; CDR3 protein: CASSQEPSGRLNEQYF
J gene: TRBJ2-7; clone size: .; V gene: TRBV6-1; D gene: .; CDR3 DNA: TGTGCCAGCAGTGAGTCGGGGGAGAGCTCCTACGAGCAGTACTTC; CDR3 protein: CASSESGESSYEQYF
J gene: TRBJ2-7; clone size: .; V gene: TRBV25-1; D gene: .; CDR3 DNA: TGTGCCAGCAGTTGGGCCCCCTACGAGCAGTACTTC; CDR3 protein: CASSWAPYEQYF
J gene: TRBJ2-1; clone size: once; V gene: TRBV11-3; D gene: TRBD2; CDR3 DNA: TGTGCCAGCAGCGCCCGAGCTAGCGGACTAAAGGAGCAGTTCTTC; CDR3 protein: CASSARASGLKEQFF
J gene: TRBJ2-7; clone size: .; V gene: TRBV28; D gene: TRBD1; CDR3 DNA: TGTGCCACGGGGACAGGGACTTTTTGGCAGTACTTC; CDR3 protein: CATGTGTFWQYF
J gene: TRBJ2-5; clone size: .; V gene: TRBV7-8; D gene: .; CDR3 DNA: TGTGCCAGCAGCTTCTGGAGTGGAAGCAAAGAAGAGACCCAGTACTTC; CDR3 protein: CASSFWSGSKEETQYF
J gene: TRBJ1-1; clone size: once; V gene: TRBV15; D gene: .; CDR3 DNA: TGTGCCACCAGCAGAGATGGACATAAGAACACTGAAGCTTTCTTT; CDR3 protein: CATSRDGHKNTEAFF
J gene: TRBJ2-5; clone size: .; V gene: TRBV2; D gene: .; CDR3 DNA: TGTGCCAGCAGTAAAACAGAAGAGACCCAGTACTTC; CDR3 protein: CASSKTEETQYF
J gene: TRBJ1-1; clone size: .; V gene: TRBV10-1; D gene: TRBD1; CDR3 DNA: TGCGCCAGCAGTGAGAGGTGGGACAGGGGGAACACTGAAGCTTTCTTT; CDR3 protein: CASSERWDRGNTEAFF
J gene: TRBJ1-2; clone size: .; V gene: TRBV29-1; D gene: TRBD1; CDR3 DNA: TGCAGCGTCCTAGGACAGGGGTTAAAGGGAGACTATGGCTACACCTTC; CDR3 protein: CSVLGQGLKGDYGYTF
J gene: TRBJ2-1; clone size: .; V gene: TRBV12-5; D gene: TRBD1; CDR3 DNA: TGTGCTAGTGGTTTGGTCCGGACAGGGGCAGGGCAGTTCGATGAGCAGTTCTTC; CDR3 protein: CASGLVRTGAGQFDEQFF
J gene: TRBJ2-7; clone size: .; V gene: TRBV9; D gene: TRBD1; CDR3 DNA: TGTGCCAGCAGCGCCCTGGGGACAGGGGGAAGGGGCTACGAGCAGTACTTC; CDR3 protein: CASSALGTGGRGYEQYF
J gene: TRBJ2-7; clone size: .; V gene: TRBV19; D gene: TRBD2; CDR3 DNA: TGTGCCAGTAGTCGCGGCGGGGGGGCTAAGGAGCAGTACTTC; CDR3 protein: CASSRGGGAKEQYF
J gene: TRBJ1-2; clone size: .; V gene: TRBV11-2; D gene: .; CDR3 DNA: TGTGCCAGCAGCGCAGGCCACGGAGGGTATGGCTACACCTTC; CDR3 protein: CASSAGHGGYGYTF
J gene: TRBJ1-4; clone size: .; V gene: TRBV7-8; D gene: TRBD1; CDR3 DNA: TGTGCCAGCAGCTTCCAGGGGGATGAAAAACTGTTTTTT; CDR3 protein: CASSFQGDEKLFF
J gene: TRBJ1-2; clone size: .; V gene: TRBV21-1; D gene: .; CDR3 DNA: TGTGCCAGCAGCGCGTATAAAACAGGGGACGGGTATGGCTACACCTTC; CDR3 protein: CASSAYKTGDGYGYTF
J gene: TRBJ1-1; clone size: .; V gene: TRBV10-3; D gene: TRBD1; CDR3 DNA: TGTGCCATCAGTGCCGGTGGGACAGGGGGAAGAACTGAAGCTTTCTTT; CDR3 protein: CAISAGGTGGRTEAFF
J gene: TRBJ1-4; clone size: .; V gene: TRBV6-1; D gene: TRBD1; CDR3 DNA: TGTGCCAGCAGTGAATCCGGGACAGGGATTGAAAAACTGTTTTTT; CDR3 protein: CASSESGTGIEKLFF
J gene: TRBJ2-2; clone size: .; V gene: TRBV7-9; D gene: .; CDR3 DNA: TGTGCCAGCAGCTTAGGGGACACCTACACCGGGGAGCTGTTTTTT; CDR3 protein: CASSLGDTYTGELFF
J gene: TRBJ2-1; clone size: .; V gene: TRBV5-6; D gene: TRBD2; CDR3 DNA: TGTGCCAGCAGCTTGGGCGGGAGGGGGCACAATGAGCAGTTCTTC; CDR3 protein: CASSLGGRGHNEQFF
J gene: TRBJ1-1; clone size: .; V gene: TRBV5-1; D gene: .; CDR3 DNA: TGCGCCAGCAGCCACGGACTGACGAACACTGAAGCTTTCTTT; CDR3 protein: CASSHGLTNTEAFF
J gene: TRBJ2-7; clone size: .; V gene: TRBV28; D gene: TRBD1; CDR3 DNA: TGTGCCACCCTGGGACAGGACTCCTACGAGCAGTACTTC; CDR3 protein: CATLGQDSYEQYF
J gene: TRBJ2-5; clone size: .; V gene: TRBV29-1; D gene: .; CDR3 DNA: TGCAGCCCGGAGTACCAAGAGACCCAGTACTTC; CDR3 protein: CSPEYQETQYF
J gene: TRBJ2-1; clone size: .; V gene: TRBV9; D gene: .; CDR3 DNA: TGTGCCAGCAGCGTATCCGGGCTTACCGCGGGCAATGAGCAGTTCTTC; CDR3 protein: CASSVSGLTAGNEQFF
J gene: TRBJ2-7; clone size: .; V gene: TRBV19; D gene: .; CDR3 DNA: TGTGCCAGTAGCCTCGGGTGGGGAGGCTACGAGCAGTACTTC; CDR3 protein: CASSLGWGGYEQYF
J gene: TRBJ2-5; clone size: .; V gene: TRBV19; D gene: .; CDR3 DNA: TGTGCCAGTAGTATAATCGGGGGTTGGGAGACCCAGTACTTC; CDR3 protein: CASSIIGGWETQYF
J gene: TRBJ2-1; clone size: once; V gene: TRBV6-1; D gene: .; CDR3 DNA: TGTGCCAGCAGTGAAATGACTAGCTCCTACAATGAGCAGTTCTTC; CDR3 protein: CASSEMTSSYNEQFF
J gene: TRBJ1-4; clone size: .; V gene: TRBV4-1; D gene: .; CDR3 DNA: TGCGCCAGCAGCCGGCTGGCGGGGGGAACTAATGAAAAACTGTTTTTT; CDR3 protein: CASSRLAGGTNEKLFF
J gene: TRBJ1-2; clone size: .; V gene: TRBV5-1; D gene: TRBD1; CDR3 DNA: TGCGCCAGCAGCACTACAGGGGATGAGGGGGGCTACACCTTC; CDR3 protein: CASSTTGDEGGYTF
J gene: TRBJ1-6; clone size: .; V gene: TRBV28; D gene: TRBD1; CDR3 DNA: TGTGCCAGCAAGGGACAGGTGAATTCACCCCTCCACTTT; CDR3 protein: CASKGQVNSPLHF
J gene: TRBJ2-7; clone size: .; V gene: TRBV7-8; D gene: TRBD1; CDR3 DNA: TGTGCCAGCAGCTTCCGACAGGGCAGCGAGCAGTACTTC; CDR3 protein: CASSFRQGSEQYF